This TCR beta chain was captured in a study of blood T cell repertoires in COVID-19. Background on the study: Collection of acute and convalescent COVID-19 samples took place in the United States, Italy and Spain. PBMCs, B-cell-depleted T cells, or T cells provided the cDNA or gDNA that made up the material.

In the original processing: Reference gene primer amplification gave nucleated cell count estimates. The data were produced by immunoSEQ multiplex PCR, yet TCRdb's version contains in-frame clones alone and is incomplete. V and J calls plus clone size are reproduced from that table; the DNA served to infer D and trimming. The sample lists 150,000 to 200,000 clones; approximately 86% were seen once. Seattle-derived patients entered the study during active infection and were followed longitudinally. The ends were cut back, 0 bases at V and 8 bases at J, with 10 bases in the middle. This CDR3 region has 14 residues. The germline CDR1 and CDR2 sequences are SGHNT and YENEEA.

The rearrangement uses TRBV11-3 and TRBJ2-2; unclear D gene. Input material: peripheral blood. The clonotype comes from a man aged 60 to 75 with COVID-19, enrolled during active disease. The CDR3 region has the DNA TGTGCCAGCAGCTTAGATCGCCGAGCGGGGGAGCTGTTTTTT. Its protein product is CASSLDRRAGELFF.